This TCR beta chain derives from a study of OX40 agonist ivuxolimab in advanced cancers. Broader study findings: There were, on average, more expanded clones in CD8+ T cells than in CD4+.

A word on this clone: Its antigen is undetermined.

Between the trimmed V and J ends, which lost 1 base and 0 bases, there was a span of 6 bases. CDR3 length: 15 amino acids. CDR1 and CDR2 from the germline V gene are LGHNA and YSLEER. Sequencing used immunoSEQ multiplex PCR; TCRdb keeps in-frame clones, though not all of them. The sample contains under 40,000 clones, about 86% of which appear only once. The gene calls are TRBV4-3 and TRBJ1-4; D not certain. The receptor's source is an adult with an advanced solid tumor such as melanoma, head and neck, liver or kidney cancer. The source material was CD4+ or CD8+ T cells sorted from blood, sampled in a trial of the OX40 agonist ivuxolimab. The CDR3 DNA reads TGCGCCAGCAGCCAAGGGCCGGCAACTAATGAAAAACTGTTTTTT. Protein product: CASSQGPATNEKLFF.